This TCR beta chain was recorded in a study of T-cell reconstitution after alpha-beta-depleted transplantation in children. Preparation of the TCRbeta library involved a method that used unique molecular identifiers. From the PCR reads, TCRdb called clonotypes with MiXCR, one entry per CDR3 protein. The sample lists about 610,000 distinct CDR3 sequences, roughly a quarter occurring once. Germline lookup yields CDR1 SGHAT and CDR2 FQNNGV. The CDR3 is made up of 14 amino acids. V lost 5 bases to trimming and J lost 7 bases; unmatched junction nucleotides: 8. This TCR was recovered from a boy in the first two years of life with Wiskott-Aldrich syndrome, due to receive a stem cell transplant. The V and J genes are TRBV11-2 and TRBJ2-1; 7 nucleotides align to TRBD2. This material consisted of PBMCs, taken before TCRalphabeta/CD19-depleted stem cell transplant. The CDR3, as DNA: TGTGCCAGCAGCCGCGGGAGTGTCTCGAATGAGCAGTTCTTC. Translated: CASSRGSVSNEQFF.